This record covers a single T cell receptor beta chain. As yet, its antigen is unknown. The source of the sample is a study of shared clonotypes between healthy human individuals. Study-level points and caveats: Sharing across four donors was highest in naive CD4 (around 5%) and lowest in memory CD8 (0.4%). Larger richness was generally estimated for naive than memory subsets.

Generated by immunoSEQ multiplex PCR, the TCRdb table keeps only in-frame clones and is missing some. This table has fewer than 1 million clones, about 96% appearing once. The naive CD8 fraction comprised CD45RO-negative cells positively selected for CCR7 and excluded terminally differentiated effector memory CD45RA+ cells. The clonotype originates from a young man in good health. Sequenced sample: naive CD8+ T cells sorted from blood.

CDR3 sequence: CASSLSGSEGNEQFF. In DNA, the CDR3 is TGTGCCAGCAGCCTTAGCGGGAGTGAGGGAAATGAGCAGTTCTTC. V usage is TRBV11-2 and J usage is TRBJ2-1; 9 bases match TRBD2. After removal of 5 bases from V and 7 bases from J, the junction contained 9 bases not matched to a gene. CDR1 SGHAT and CDR2 FQNNGV come from the germline V gene. The CDR3 is made up of 15 amino acids.